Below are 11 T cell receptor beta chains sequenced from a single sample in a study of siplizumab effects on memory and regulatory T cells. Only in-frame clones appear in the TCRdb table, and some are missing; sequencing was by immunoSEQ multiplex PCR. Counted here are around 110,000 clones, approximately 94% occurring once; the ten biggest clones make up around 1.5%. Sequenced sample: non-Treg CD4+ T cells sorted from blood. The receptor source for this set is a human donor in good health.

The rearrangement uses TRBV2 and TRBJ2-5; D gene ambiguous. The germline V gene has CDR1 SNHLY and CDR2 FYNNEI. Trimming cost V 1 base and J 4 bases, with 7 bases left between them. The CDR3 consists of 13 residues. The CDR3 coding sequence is TGTGCCAGCAGTGAAGGGAATCGAGAGACCCAGTACTTC. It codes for CASSEGNRETQYF.

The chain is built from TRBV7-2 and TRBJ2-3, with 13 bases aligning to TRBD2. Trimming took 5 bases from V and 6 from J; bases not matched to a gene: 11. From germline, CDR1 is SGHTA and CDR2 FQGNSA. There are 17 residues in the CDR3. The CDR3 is CASSAGRLAGGSDTQYF. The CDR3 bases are TGTGCCAGCAGCGCCGGCCGACTAGCGGGGGGCTCGGATACGCAGTATTTT.

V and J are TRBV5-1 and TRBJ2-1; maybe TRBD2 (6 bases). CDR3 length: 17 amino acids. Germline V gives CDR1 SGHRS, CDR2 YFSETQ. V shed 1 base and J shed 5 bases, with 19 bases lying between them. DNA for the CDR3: TGCGCCAGCAGCTTGCTGGTAGCGGTACGACACGACAATGAGCAGTTCTTC. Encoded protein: CASSLLVAVRHDNEQFF.

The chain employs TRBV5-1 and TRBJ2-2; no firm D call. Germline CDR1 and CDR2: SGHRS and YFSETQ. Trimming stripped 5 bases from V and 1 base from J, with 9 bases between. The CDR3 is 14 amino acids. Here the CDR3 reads CASSPRRNTGELFF. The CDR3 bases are TGCGCCAGCAGTCCCCGACGGAACACCGGGGAGCTGTTTTTT.

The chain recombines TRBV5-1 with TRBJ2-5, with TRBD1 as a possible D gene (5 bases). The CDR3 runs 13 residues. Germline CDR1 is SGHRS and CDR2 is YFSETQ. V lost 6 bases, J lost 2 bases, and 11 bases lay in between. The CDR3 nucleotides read TGCGCCAGCACGCCAGGGTCGCAAGAGACCCAGTACTTC. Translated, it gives CASTPGSQETQYF.

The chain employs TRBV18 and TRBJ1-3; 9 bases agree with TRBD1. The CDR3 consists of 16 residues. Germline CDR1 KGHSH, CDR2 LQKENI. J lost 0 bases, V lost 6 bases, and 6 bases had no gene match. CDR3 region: CASSAGQGSSGNTIYF. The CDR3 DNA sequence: TGTGCCAGCTCCGCAGGACAGGGGAGCTCTGGAAACACCATATATTTT.

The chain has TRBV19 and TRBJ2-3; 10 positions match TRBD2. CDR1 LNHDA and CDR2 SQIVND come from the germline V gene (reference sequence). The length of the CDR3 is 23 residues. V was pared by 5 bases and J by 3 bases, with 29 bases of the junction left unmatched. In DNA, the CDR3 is TGTGCCAGTAGTCTCCTGGCTTTTAGCGGGGGGACTAAAAACTCCGAAAGAACAGATACGCAGTATTTT. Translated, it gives CASSLLAFSGGTKNSERTDTQYF.

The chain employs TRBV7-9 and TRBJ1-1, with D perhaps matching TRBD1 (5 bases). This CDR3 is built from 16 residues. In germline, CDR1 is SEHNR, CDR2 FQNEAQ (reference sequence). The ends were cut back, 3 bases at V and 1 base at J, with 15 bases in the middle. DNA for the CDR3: TGTGCCAGCAGCTTTCAGGGAGGACGGCCGAACACTGAAGCTTTCTTT. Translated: CASSFQGGRPNTEAFF.

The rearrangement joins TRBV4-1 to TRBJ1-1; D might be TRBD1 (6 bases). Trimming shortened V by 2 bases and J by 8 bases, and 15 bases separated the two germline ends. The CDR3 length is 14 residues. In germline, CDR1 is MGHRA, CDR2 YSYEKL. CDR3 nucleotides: TGCGCCAGCAGCCAACCCACCGGGACAAACGAAGCTTTCTTT. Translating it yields CASSQPTGTNEAFF.

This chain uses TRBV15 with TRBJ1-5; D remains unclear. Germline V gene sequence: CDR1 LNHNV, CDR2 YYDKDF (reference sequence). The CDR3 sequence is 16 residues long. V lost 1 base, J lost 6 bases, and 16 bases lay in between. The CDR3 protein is CATSRGDGALGQPQHF. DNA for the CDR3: TGTGCCACCAGCAGAGGAGACGGAGCCCTCGGTCAGCCCCAGCATTTT.

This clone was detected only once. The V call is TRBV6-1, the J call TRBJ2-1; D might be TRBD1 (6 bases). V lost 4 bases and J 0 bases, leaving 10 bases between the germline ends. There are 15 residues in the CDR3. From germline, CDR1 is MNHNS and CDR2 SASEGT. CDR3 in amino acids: CASSGRGASYNEQFF. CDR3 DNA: TGTGCCAGCAGTGGCAGGGGTGCCTCCTACAATGAGCAGTTCTTC.